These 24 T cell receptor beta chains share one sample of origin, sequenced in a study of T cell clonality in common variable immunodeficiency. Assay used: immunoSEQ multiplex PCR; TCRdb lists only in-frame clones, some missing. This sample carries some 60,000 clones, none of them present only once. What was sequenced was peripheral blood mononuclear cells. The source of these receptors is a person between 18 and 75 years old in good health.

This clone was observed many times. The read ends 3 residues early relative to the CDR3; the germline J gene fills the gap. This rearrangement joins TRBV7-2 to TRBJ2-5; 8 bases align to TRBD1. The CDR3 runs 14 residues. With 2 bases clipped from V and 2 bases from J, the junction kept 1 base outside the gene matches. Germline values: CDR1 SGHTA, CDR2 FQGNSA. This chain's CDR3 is CASSLQGAQETQYF. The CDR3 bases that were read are TGTGCCAGCAGCTTACAGGGGGCGCAAGAGACC. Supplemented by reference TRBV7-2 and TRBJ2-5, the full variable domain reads GAGVSQSPSNKVTEKGKDVELRCDPISGHTALYWYRQSLGQGLEFLIYFQGNSAPDKSGLPSDRFSAERTGGSVSTLTIQRTQQEDSAVYLCASSLQGAQETQYFGPGTRLLVL.

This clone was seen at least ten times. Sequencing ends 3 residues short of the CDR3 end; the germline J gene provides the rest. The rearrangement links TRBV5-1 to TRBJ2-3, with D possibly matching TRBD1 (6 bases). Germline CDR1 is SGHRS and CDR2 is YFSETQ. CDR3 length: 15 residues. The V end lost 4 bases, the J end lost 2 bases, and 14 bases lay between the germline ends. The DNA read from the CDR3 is TGCGCCAGCAGCCCCTATGACAGGACCACAGATACG. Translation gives CASSPYDRTTDT. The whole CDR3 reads CASSPYDRTTDTQYF.

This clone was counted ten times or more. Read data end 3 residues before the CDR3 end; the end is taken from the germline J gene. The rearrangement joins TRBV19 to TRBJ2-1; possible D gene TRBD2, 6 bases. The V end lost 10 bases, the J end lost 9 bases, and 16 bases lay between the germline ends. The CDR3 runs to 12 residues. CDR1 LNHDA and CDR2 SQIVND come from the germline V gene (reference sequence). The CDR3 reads CATLLASGEQFF. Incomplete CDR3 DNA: TGTGCCACCCTACTAGCTTCGGGTGAG.

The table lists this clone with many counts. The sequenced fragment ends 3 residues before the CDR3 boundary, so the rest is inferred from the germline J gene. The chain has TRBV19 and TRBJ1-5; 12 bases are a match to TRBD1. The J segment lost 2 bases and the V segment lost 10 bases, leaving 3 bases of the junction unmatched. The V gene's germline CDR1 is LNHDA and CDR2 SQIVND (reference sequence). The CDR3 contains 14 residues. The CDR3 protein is CATGTGGGNQPQHF. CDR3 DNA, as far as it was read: TGTGCCACCGGGACAGGGGGCGGCAATCAGCCC.

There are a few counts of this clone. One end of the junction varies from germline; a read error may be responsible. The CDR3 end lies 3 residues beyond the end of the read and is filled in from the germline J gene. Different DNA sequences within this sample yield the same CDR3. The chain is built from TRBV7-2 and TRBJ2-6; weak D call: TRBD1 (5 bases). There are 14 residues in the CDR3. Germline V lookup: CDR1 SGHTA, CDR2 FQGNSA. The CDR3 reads CASSLGIGANVLTF. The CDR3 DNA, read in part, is TGTGCCAGCAGCTTGGGTATTGGGGCTAACGTC.

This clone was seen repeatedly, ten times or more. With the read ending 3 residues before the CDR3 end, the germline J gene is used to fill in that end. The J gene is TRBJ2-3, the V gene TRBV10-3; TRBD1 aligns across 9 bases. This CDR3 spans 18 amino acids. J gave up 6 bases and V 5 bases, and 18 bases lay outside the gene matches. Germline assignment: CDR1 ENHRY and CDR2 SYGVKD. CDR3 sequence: CAISNSPGTGLSQDTQYF. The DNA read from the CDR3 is TGTGCCATCAGTAATTCTCCCGGGACAGGGTTGAGCCAGGATACG.

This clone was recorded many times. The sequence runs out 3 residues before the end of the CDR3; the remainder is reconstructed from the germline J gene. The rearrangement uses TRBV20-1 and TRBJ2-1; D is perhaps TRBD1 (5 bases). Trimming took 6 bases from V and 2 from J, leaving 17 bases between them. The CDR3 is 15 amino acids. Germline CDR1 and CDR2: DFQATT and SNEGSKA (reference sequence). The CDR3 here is CSATPRQRTYNEQFF. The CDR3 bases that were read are TGCAGTGCCACACCCCGACAGCGAACCTACAATGAG.

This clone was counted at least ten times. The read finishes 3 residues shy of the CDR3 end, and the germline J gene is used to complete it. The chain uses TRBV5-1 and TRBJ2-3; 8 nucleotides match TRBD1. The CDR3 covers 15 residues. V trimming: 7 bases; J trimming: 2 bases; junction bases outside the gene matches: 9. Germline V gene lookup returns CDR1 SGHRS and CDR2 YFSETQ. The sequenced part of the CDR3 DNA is TGCGCCAGCTCCGGGACAGGAAGGATCACAGATACG. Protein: CASSGTGRITDT. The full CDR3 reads CASSGTGRITDTQYF.

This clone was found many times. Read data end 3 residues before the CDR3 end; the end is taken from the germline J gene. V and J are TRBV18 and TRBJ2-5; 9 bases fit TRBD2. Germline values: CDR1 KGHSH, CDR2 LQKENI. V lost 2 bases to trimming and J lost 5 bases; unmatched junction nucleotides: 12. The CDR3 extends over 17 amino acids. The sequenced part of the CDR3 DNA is TGTGCCAGCTCACCAGGGCTAGCGGGACGAGATGGGGAGACC. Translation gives CASSPGLAGRDGET. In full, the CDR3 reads CASSPGLAGRDGETQYF.

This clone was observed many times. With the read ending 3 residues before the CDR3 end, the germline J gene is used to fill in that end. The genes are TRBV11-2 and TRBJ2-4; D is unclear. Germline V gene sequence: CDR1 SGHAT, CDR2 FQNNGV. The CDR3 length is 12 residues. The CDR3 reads CASSLDSTTQYF. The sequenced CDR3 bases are TGTGCCAGCAGCTTAGATAGTACTACT. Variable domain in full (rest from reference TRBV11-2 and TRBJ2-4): EAGVAQSPRYKIIEKRQSVAFWCNPISGHATLYWYQQILGQGPKLLIQFQNNGVVDDSQLPKDRFSAERLKGVDSTLKIQPAKLEDSAVYLCASSLDSTTQYFGAGTRLSVL.

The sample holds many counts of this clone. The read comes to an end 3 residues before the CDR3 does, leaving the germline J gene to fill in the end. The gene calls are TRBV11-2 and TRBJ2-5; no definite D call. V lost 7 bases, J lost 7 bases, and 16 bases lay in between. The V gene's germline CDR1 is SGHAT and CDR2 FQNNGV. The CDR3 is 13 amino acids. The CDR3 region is CASTQWASGTQYF. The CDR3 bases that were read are TGTGCCAGCACCCAGTGGGCCAGTGGGACC.

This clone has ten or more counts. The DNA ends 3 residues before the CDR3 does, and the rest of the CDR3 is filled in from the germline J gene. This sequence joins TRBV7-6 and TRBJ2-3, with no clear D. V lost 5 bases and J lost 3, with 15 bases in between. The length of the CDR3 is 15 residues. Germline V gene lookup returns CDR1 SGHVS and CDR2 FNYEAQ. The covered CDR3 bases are TGTGCCAGCAGCCTCATTGGCCGAGAAACAGATACG. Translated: CASSLIGRETDT. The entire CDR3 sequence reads CASSLIGRETDTQYF.

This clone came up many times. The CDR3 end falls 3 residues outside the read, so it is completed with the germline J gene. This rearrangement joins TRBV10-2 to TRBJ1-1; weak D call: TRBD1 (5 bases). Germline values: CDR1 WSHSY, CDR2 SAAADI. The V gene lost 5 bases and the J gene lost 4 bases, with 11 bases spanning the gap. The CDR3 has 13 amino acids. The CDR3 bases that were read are TGCGCCAGCAGTACGATGGGGGGCACTGAA. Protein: CASSTMGGTE. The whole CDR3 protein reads CASSTMGGTEAFF.

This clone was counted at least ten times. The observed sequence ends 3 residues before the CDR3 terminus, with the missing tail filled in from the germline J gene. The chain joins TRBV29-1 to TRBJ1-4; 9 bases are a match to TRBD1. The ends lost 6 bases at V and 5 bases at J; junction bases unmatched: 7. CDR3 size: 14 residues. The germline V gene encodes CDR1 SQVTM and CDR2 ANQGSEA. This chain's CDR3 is CSVIPGQGNEKLFF. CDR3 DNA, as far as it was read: TGCAGCGTCATCCCGGGACAGGGCAATGAAAAA.

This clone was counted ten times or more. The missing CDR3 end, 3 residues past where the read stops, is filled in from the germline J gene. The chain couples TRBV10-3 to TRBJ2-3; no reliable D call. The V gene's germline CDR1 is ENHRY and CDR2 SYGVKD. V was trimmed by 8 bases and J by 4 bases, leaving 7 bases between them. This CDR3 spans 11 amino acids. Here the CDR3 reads CAIGRADTQYF. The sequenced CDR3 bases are TGTGCCATCGGGCGAGCAGATACG.

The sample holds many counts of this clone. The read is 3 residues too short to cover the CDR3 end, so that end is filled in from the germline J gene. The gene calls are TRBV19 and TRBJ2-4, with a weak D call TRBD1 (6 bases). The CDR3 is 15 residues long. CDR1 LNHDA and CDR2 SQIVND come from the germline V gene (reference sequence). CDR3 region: CASSMNTDPWGLQYF. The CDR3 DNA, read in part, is TGTGCCAGTAGTATGAACACAGACCCTTGGGGGCTT.

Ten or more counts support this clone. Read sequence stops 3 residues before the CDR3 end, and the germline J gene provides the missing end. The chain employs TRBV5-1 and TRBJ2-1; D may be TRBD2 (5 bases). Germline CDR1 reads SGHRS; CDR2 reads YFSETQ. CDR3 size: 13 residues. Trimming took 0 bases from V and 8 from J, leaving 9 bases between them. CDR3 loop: CASSLGAGDEQFF. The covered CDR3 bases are TGCGCCAGCAGCTTGGGGGCGGGCGATGAG.

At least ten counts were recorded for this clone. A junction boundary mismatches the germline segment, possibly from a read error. CDR3 bases read: TGTGCCAGCACCTTGGACAGGGGACGCTATTCACCC. This codes for CASTLDRGRYSP. Given in full, the CDR3 is CASTLDRGRYSPLHF. This chain connects TRBV5-6 to TRBJ1-6; 9 bases map to TRBD1. The read gets to within 3 residues of the CDR3 end, and the germline J gene fills in the rest. Germline CDR1 is SGHDT and CDR2 is YYEEEE. The length of the CDR3 is 15 residues.

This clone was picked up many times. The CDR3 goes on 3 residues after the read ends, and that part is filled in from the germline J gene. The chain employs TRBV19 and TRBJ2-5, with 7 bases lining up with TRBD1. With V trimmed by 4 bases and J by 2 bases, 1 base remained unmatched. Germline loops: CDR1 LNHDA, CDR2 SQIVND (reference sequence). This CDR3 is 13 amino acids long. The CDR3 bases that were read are TGTGCCAGTAGTAACAGGGGACAAGAGACC. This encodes CASSNRGQET. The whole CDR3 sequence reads CASSNRGQETQYF.

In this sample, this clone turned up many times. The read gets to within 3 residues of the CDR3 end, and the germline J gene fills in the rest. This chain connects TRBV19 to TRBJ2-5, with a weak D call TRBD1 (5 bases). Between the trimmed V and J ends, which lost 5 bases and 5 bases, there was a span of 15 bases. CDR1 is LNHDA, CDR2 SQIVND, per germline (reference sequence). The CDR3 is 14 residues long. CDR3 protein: CASSENSGSETQYF. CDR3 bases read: TGTGCCAGTAGTGAGAATTCAGGGTCGGAGACC.

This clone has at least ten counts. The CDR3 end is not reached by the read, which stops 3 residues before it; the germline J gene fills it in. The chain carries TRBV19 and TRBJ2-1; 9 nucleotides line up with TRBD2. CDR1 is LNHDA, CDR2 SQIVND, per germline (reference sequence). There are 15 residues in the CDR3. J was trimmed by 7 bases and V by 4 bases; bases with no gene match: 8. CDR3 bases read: TGTGCCAGTAGTACAAATATAGCGGGAGTGAATGAG. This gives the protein CASSTNIAGVNE. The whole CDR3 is CASSTNIAGVNEQFF.

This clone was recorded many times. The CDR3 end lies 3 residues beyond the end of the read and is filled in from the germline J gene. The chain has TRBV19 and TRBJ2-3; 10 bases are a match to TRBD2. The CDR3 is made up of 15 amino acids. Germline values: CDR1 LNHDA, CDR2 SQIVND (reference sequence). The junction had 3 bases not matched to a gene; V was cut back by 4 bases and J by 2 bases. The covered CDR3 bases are TGTGCCAGTAGTAGTGGACTAGCGGTCACAGATACG. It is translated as CASSSGLAVTDT. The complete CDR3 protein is CASSSGLAVTDTQYF.

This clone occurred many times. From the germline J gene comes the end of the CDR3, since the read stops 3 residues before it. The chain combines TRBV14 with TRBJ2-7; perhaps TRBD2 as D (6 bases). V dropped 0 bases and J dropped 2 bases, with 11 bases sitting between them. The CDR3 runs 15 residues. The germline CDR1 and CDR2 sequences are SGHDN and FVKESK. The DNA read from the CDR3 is TGTGCCAGCAGCCAAGATTGGCGGGAACCCTACGAG. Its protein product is CASSQDWREPYE. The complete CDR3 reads CASSQDWREPYEQYF.

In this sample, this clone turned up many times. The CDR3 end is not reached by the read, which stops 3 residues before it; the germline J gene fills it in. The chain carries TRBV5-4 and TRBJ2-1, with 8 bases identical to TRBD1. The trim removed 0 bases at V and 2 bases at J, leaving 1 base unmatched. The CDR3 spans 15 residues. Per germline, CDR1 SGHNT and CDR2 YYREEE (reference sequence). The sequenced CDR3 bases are TGTGCCAGCAGCTTGGAGACAGGGGCCTACAATGAG. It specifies CASSLETGAYNE. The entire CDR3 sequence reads CASSLETGAYNEQFF.